Presented here are 13 T cell receptor beta chains from one specimen sequenced in a study of shared clonotypes between healthy human individuals (dated by TCRdb to about 2020). Libraries were prepared through the immunoSEQ multiplex PCR assay. TCRdb took this table from immuneACCESS and kept in-frame rearrangements with V and J called. Such tables lack part of the clones; where checked against another copy, unresolved V genes explain under half of the gap, and the rest is unexplained. A total of about 460,000 clones appear in this sample, 75% to 80% of them only once. Jointly, the top ten make up about 12% of the sample. Sequencing used PBMCs. These TCRs come from a woman aged 40 to 49 in good health. Some clones in this sample may be carry-over from other donors' samples.

About this clone itself: A much larger clone differs by one base, so this may be a read error. Other DNA sequences from this sample encode an identical CDR3 as well. J is TRBJ2-7 and V is TRBV11-1, with 7 nucleotides matching TRBD1. CDR3 length: 15 residues. The germline gives CDR1 SGHAT, CDR2 FQDESV (reference sequence). The CDR3 coding sequence is TGCGCCAGCAGCTTAAACCGGGACAGATGGTCCGAGCAGTACTTC. As protein: CASSLNRDRWSEQYF.

This chain uses TRBV7-2 with TRBJ2-7; TRBD2 matches 10 bases. This CDR3 comprises 17 residues. CDR1 SGHTA and CDR2 FQGNSA come from the germline V gene. Unmatched junction bases numbered 13, after V lost 5 bases and J lost 3 bases. The CDR3 region has the DNA TGTGCCAGCAGCGCGTACACCTCGGTAGCGGGAGGCTACGAGCAGTACTTC. As protein: CASSAYTSVAGGYEQYF.

This chain links TRBV29-1 with TRBJ1-2; 7 nucleotides align to TRBD1. The CDR3 length is 14 residues. J gave up 6 bases and V 4 bases, and 11 bases lay outside the gene matches. Germline assignment: CDR1 SQVTM and CDR2 ANQGSEA. CDR3 coding DNA: TGCAGCGTTGCTAAGGGGGGCACAGGGGATGGCTACACCTTC. It specifies CSVAKGGTGDGYTF. The variable domain in full, completed from reference TRBV29-1 and TRBJ1-2, reads SAVISQKPSRDICQRGTSLTIQCQVDSQVTMMFWYRQQPGQSLTLIATANQGSEATYESGFVIDKFPISRPNLTFSTLTVSNMSPEDSSIYLCSVAKGGTGDGYTFGSGTRLTVV.

V usage is TRBV30 and J usage is TRBJ2-1, with 10 bases matching TRBD2. V was clipped by 0 bases and J by 8 bases; unmatched bases: 10. There are 16 residues in the CDR3. The germline gives CDR1 GTSNPN, CDR2 SVGIG (reference sequence). The CDR3 DNA is TGTGCCTGGAGTGTGGGGTTAGGTCTAGCGGGAGATGAGCAGTTCTTC. This codes for CAWSVGLGLAGDEQFF.

The gene calls are TRBV6-5 and TRBJ2-5; 7 nucleotides line up with TRBD1. The CDR3 sequence is 13 residues long. Trimming at V came to 7 bases and at J to 4 bases, leaving 6 bases not matched to a gene. CDR1 is MNHEY, CDR2 SVGAGI, per germline. The CDR3 reads CASIIDRAETQYF. CDR3 in DNA: TGTGCCAGCATTATAGACAGGGCAGAGACCCAGTACTTC.

Details on this clone: Being one base from a much bigger clone, this may be a read error. The CDR3 sequence is CASPPGAGTEAFF. The CDR3 bases are TGTGCCAGCCCCCCGGGGGCCGGCACTGAAGCTTTCTTT. The chain uses TRBV6-5 and TRBJ1-1; D might be TRBD1 (6 bases). The V and J ends lost 8 bases and 4 bases respectively, with 14 bases between them. Per germline, CDR1 MNHEY and CDR2 SVGAGI. The length of the CDR3 is 13 residues.

This chain uses TRBV5-4 with TRBJ2-1; 8 nucleotides line up with TRBD1. The CDR3 length is 12 residues. The V gene's germline CDR1 is SGHNT and CDR2 YYREEE (reference sequence). Trimming cost V 5 bases and J 9 bases; bases outside gene matches: 4. CDR3 protein: CASSNQGAEQFF. The CDR3 coding sequence is TGTGCCAGCAGTAACCAGGGGGCTGAGCAGTTCTTC.

The rearrangement joins TRBV28 to TRBJ1-4; D is undetermined. The CDR3 is 17 amino acids. Trimming took off 6 bases at V and 0 bases at J, with 17 bases between the two ends. The germline CDR1 and CDR2 sequences are MDHEN and SYDVKM. The CDR3 spells CASSQHSPLATNEKLFF. The CDR3 bases are TGTGCCAGCAGCCAACATAGCCCCCTAGCAACTAATGAAAAACTGTTTTTT.

The V and J genes are TRBV30 and TRBJ2-7; either TRBD1 or TRBD2 may supply D (6 bases each). The CDR3 contains 13 residues. V was cut by 1 base and J by 2 bases, with 9 bases left in between. Germline V gene sequence: CDR1 GTSNPN, CDR2 SVGIG (reference sequence). CDR3 nucleotides: TGTGCCTGGAGTGGGAGGGGGACCTACGAGCAGTACTTC. Its protein is CAWSGRGTYEQYF.

J is TRBJ1-5 and V is TRBV30; D may be TRBD1 (6 bases). The CDR3 is made up of 13 amino acids. Trimming cost V 4 bases and J 1 base, with 8 bases left between them. Germline loops: CDR1 GTSNPN, CDR2 SVGIG (reference sequence). CDR3 sequence reads: CAWNRESNQPQHF. DNA of the CDR3: TGTGCCTGGAACAGGGAGAGCAATCAGCCCCAGCATTTT.

This clone was detected only a few times. The chain is built from TRBV30 and TRBJ1-5; 10 nucleotides agree with TRBD1. With the DNA end fitting TRBJ2-3 better, the J assignment may be wrong. Germline V gene sequence: CDR1 GTSNPN, CDR2 SVGIG (reference sequence). There are 14 residues in the CDR3. Written as DNA, the CDR3 is TGTGCCTGGAGTGGGGACAGGGGCAATCAGCCCCAGTATTTT. This gives the protein CAWSGDRGNQPQYF.

This clone was detected ten times or more. This same CDR3 is encoded by further DNA sequences in the sample. V gene TRBV28 combines with J gene TRBJ2-7; D remains ambiguous. V lost 3 bases and J 0 bases, leaving 0 bases between the germline ends. The CDR3 length is 11 residues. Germline V gives CDR1 MDHEN, CDR2 SYDVKM. The CDR3 DNA reads TGTGCCAGCAGTTTCTCCTACGAGCAGTACTTC. Translated, it gives CASSFSYEQYF.

The V and J genes are TRBV11-2 and TRBJ2-7; D possibly corresponds to TRBD1 (6 bases). CDR1 SGHAT and CDR2 FQNNGV come from the germline V gene. Deletions cut 7 bases from V and 5 bases from J, with 18 bases between. The CDR3 is made up of 14 amino acids. As DNA, the CDR3 is TGTGCCAGCACGCTTAAACAGGGATTCAACGAGCAGTACTTC. Protein: CASTLKQGFNEQYF.